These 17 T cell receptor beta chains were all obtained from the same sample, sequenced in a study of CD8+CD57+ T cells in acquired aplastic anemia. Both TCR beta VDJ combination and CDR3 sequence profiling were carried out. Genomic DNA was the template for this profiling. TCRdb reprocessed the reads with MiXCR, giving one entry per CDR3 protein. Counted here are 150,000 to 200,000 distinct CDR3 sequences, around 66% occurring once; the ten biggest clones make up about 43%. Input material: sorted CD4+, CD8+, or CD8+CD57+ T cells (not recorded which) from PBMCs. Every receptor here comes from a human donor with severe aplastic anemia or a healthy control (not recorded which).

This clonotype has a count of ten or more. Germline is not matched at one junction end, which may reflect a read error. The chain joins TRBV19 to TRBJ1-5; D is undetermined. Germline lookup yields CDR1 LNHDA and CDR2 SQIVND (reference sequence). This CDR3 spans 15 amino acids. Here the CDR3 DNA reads TGTGCCAGTAGCATAGAAGCTTATAGCAATCAGCCCCAGCATTTT. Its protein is CASSIEAYSNQPQHF.

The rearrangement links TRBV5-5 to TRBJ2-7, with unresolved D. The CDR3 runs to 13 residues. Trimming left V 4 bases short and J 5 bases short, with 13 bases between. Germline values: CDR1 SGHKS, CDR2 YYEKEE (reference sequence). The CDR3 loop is CASSEPASNEQYF. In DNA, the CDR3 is TGTGCCAGCAGCGAACCCGCGTCCAACGAGCAGTACTTC.

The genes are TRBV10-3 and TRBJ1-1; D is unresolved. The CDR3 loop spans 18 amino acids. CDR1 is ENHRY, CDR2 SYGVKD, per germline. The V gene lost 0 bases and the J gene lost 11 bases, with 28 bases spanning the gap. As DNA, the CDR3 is TGTGCCATCAGTGAGTCGCCCACCCGCCTTACACGGAAGACCGAGGCTTTCTTT. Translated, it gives CAISESPTRLTRKTEAFF.

The DNA for the CDR3 is TGCGCCAGCAGCTTGGAACCCTCGGGACATGGGGTCGCCTACGAGCAGTACTTC. Translated, it gives CASSLEPSGHGVAYEQYF. The chain employs TRBV5-1 and TRBJ2-7; possibly TRBD1 for D (6 bases). Germline CDR1 and CDR2: SGHRS and YFSETQ. V was cut by 0 bases and J by 2 bases, with 21 bases left in between. This CDR3 comprises 18 residues.

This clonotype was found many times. CDR3 region: CASSDSPSGNTGELFF. CDR3 in DNA: TGTGCCAGCAGTGACTCCCCTAGCGGGAACACCGGGGAGCTGTTTTTT. The chain joins TRBV6-4 to TRBJ2-2; 7 nucleotides match TRBD2. Losses at the gene ends were 0 bases for V and 1 base for J; bases not matched to a gene: 2. The CDR3 is 16 amino acids. CDR1 and CDR2 (germline): MRHNA, SNTAGT.

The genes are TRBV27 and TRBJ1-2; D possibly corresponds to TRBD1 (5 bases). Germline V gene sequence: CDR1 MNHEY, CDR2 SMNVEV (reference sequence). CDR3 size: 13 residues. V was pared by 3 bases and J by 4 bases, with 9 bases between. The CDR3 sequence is CASSFGAGYGYTF. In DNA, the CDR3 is TGTGCCAGCAGTTTTGGGGCGGGCTATGGCTACACCTTC.

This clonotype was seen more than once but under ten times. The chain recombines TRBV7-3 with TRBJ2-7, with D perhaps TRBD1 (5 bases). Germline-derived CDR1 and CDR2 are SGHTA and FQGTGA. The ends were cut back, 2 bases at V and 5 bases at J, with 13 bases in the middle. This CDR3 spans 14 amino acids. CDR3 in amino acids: CASSLGAGRHEQYF. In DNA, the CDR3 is TGTGCCAGCAGCTTAGGGGCAGGTCGTCACGAGCAGTACTTC.

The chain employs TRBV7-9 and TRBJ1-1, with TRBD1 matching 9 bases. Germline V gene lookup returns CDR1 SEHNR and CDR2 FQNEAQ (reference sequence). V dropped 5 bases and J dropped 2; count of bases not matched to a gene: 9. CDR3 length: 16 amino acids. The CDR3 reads CASSQTGTGSNTEAFF. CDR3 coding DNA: TGTGCCAGCAGCCAGACCGGGACAGGGAGTAACACTGAAGCTTTCTTT. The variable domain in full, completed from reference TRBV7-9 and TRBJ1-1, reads DTGVSQNPRHKITKRGQNVTFRCDPISEHNRLYWYRQTLGQGPEFLTYFQNEAQLEKSRLLSDRFSAERPKGSFSTLEIQRTEQGDSAMYLCASSQTGTGSNTEAFFGQGTRLTVV.

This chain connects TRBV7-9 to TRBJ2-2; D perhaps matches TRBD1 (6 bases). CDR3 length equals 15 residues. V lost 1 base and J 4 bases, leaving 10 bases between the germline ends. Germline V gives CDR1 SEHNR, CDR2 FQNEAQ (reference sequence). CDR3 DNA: TGTGCCAGCAGCTTAGGTACAGGGACCACCGGGGAGCTGTTTTTT. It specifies CASSLGTGTTGELFF.

This chain's CDR3 is CASKDSGRANTEAFF. In DNA, the CDR3 is TGTGCCAGTAAGGATTCAGGGAGGGCGAACACTGAAGCTTTCTTT. The rearrangement joins TRBV19 to TRBJ1-1; maybe TRBD1 (5 bases). V lost 7 bases and J lost 1, with 16 bases in between. The CDR3 has 15 residues. Germline V CDR1 and CDR2: LNHDA, SQIVND (reference sequence).

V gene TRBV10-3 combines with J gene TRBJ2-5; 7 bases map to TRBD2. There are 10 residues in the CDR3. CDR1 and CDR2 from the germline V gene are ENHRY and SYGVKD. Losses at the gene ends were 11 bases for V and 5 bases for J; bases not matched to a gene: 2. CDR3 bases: TGTGCCGCGGGAGAGGAGACCCAGTACTTC. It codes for CAAGEETQYF.

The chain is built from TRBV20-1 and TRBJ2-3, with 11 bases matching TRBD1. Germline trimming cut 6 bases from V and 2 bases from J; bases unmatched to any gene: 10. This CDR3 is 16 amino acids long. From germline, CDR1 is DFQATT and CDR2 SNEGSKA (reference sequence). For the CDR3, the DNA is TGCAGTGCCAGCAGCTTAGGACAGGGGGCCACAGATACGCAGTATTTT. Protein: CSASSLGQGATDTQYF.

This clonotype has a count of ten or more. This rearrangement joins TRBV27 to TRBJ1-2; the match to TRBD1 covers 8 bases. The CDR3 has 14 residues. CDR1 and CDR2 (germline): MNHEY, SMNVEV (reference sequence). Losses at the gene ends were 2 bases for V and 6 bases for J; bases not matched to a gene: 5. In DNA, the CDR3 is TGTGCCAGCAGTTTACGACAGGGGATTAATGGCTACACCTTC. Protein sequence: CASSLRQGINGYTF.

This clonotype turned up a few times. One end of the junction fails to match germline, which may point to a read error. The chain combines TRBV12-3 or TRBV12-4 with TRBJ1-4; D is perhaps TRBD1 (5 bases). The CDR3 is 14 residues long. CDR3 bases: TGTGCCGGCAGTTTAGGGGCTGCTTATGAAAAACTGTTTTTT. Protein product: CAGSLGAAYEKLFF.

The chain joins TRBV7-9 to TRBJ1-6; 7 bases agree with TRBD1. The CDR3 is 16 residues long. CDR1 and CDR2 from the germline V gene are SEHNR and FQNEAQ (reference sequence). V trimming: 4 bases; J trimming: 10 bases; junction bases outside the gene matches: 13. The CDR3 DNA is TGTGCCAGCAGCTCCTCCGGGGAGGGGGCATCCTCACCCCTCCACTTT. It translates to CASSSSGEGASSPLHF.

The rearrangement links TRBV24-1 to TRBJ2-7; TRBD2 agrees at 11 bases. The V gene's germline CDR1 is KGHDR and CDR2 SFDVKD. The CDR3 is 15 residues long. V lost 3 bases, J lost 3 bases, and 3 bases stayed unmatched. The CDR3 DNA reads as TGTGCCACCAGTGATCCCGGGACTAGCGGCTACGAGCAGTACTTC. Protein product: CATSDPGTSGYEQYF.

CDR3 DNA sequence: TGTGCCAGCAGAAGTACAGGGTCCTATGGCTACACCTTC. Amino acids: CASRSTGSYGYTF. The chain is built from TRBV25-1 and TRBJ1-2, with D possibly TRBD1 on 6 matching bases. From germline, CDR1 is MGHDK and CDR2 SYGVNS. The CDR3 contains 13 residues. Between the trimmed V and J ends, which lost 6 bases and 4 bases, there was a span of 12 bases.